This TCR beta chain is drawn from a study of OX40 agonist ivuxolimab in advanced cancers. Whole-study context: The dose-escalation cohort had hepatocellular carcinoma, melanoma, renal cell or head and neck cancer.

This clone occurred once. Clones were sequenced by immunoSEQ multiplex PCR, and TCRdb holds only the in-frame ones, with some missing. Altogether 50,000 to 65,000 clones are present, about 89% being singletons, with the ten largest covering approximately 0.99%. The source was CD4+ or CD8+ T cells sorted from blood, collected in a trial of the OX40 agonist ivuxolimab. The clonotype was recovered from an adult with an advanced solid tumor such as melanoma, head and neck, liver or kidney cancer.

CDR3 region: CASSHFKADSTDTQYF. CDR3 nucleotide sequence: TGCGCCAGCAGCCATTTCAAAGCGGATAGCACAGATACGCAGTATTTT. V is TRBV4-3 and J is TRBJ2-3, with a possible D match to TRBD2 (5 bases). The germline V gene encodes CDR1 LGHNA and CDR2 YSLEER. Trimming took 3 bases from V and 0 from J, leaving 13 bases between them. This CDR3 comprises 16 residues.